This paragraph reports one T cell receptor (beta chain). No antigen is known for it. The germline V gene encodes CDR1 SGHTA and CDR2 FQGNSA. There are 15 residues in the CDR3. With 5 bases clipped from V and 4 bases from J, the junction kept 6 bases outside the gene matches. This entry is derived from a study of identical twins. Study findings and constraints: Out-of-frame beta sequences exhibited a weaker degree of excess twin sharing.

Only healthy Caucasians were enrolled as donors. Carrying unique molecular identifiers, the cDNA also gained a universal primer site through template switching. Via MiXCR, TCRdb re-called the 5' RACE reads, giving one row per CDR3 protein. In the table there are 1.5 million to 2 million distinct CDR3 sequences, roughly a third of which are singletons. The receptor's source is a newborn girl in good health. The chain links TRBV7-2 to TRBJ1-4; TRBD1 matches at 8 bases. The sample comprised cord blood. The CDR3 DNA reads TGTGCCAGCAGCGCCAGGGGGCTCGGTAATGAAAAACTGTTTTTT. It specifies CASSARGLGNEKLFF.